Presented here are 4 T cell receptor beta chains from one specimen sequenced in a study of shared clonotypes between healthy human individuals. Assay used: immunoSEQ multiplex PCR; TCRdb lists only in-frame clones, some missing. The table has some 1.5 million clones, 95% to 99% seen once. What was sequenced was naive CD4+ T cells sorted from blood. The subset: CD45RA+ positively selected. Receptors originate from a man in his thirties or forties in good health.

This sequence joins TRBV10-1 and TRBJ2-7; perhaps TRBD2 as D (5 bases). V dropped 1 base and J dropped 9 bases, with 10 bases sitting between them. Germline assignment: CDR1 WNHNN and CDR2 SYGVQD (reference sequence). The CDR3 covers 12 residues. CDR3 loop: CASSEFGKGQYF. The CDR3 coding sequence is TGCGCCAGCAGTGAGTTCGGGAAGGGGCAGTACTTC.

The CDR3 bases are TGTGCCAGTAGTACAGGCTCGGCAGGGGCGCTCTACGAGCAGTACTTC. Protein product: CASSTGSAGALYEQYF. The chain has TRBV19 and TRBJ2-7; the D gene is possibly TRBD1 (6 bases). This CDR3 has 16 residues. The germline V and J ends were trimmed by 4 bases and 3 bases, with 19 bases remaining between them. CDR1 is LNHDA and CDR2 is SQIVND in the germline V gene (reference sequence).

This clone was seen once. The chain has TRBV28 and TRBJ1-1, with TRBD1 matching over 8 bases. The germline V gene has CDR1 MDHEN and CDR2 SYDVKM. V was clipped by 3 bases and J by 5 bases; unmatched bases: 8. This CDR3 region has 15 residues. The CDR3 is CASSFRQGALTEAFF. As DNA, the CDR3 is TGTGCCAGCAGTTTTCGGCAGGGGGCCTTAACTGAAGCTTTCTTT.

J is TRBJ2-3 and V is TRBV28, with 8 bases that match TRBD2. With 4 bases clipped from V and 2 bases from J, the junction kept 8 bases outside the gene matches. The CDR3 consists of 16 residues. Germline V lookup: CDR1 MDHEN, CDR2 SYDVKM. The CDR3 DNA reads TGTGCCAGCAGTTCCCCTTCTAGCGGGCTCACAGATACGCAGTATTTT. As protein: CASSSPSSGLTDTQYF.